This record covers a single TCR beta chain. Its specificity is unknown. The data are from a study of identical twins. Study-wide results and caveats: Models underpredicted monozygotic twin sharing of out-of-frame TCR alpha. A lower insertion count was a feature of abundant cord blood beta clonotypes, with no such feature in memory repertoires.

Healthy Caucasians supplied all donations. From germline, CDR1 is LNHNV and CDR2 YYDKDF (reference sequence). V gave up 2 bases and J gave up 3 bases, with 7 bases separating them. This CDR3 is 13 amino acids long. Each CDR3 protein is one row after TCRdb ran MiXCR on the 5' RACE reads. This table holds approximately 410,000 distinct CDR3 sequences, around 20% found once. The sequencing sample was made of naive T cells sorted from blood. This rearrangement joins TRBV15 to TRBJ1-1, with D possibly matching TRBD1 (5 bases). The source is a man in his fifties or sixties in good health. CDR3 bases: TGTGCCACCAGCAGATGGGGGGACACTGAAGCTTTCTTT. This codes for CATSRWGDTEAFF.